Presented here are 27 T cell receptor beta chains from one specimen sequenced in a study of T cells in localized non-small cell lung cancer (dated by TCRdb to 2020 to 2021). The library relied on the immunoSEQ multiplex PCR assay. Not all clones reach the TCRdb copy of this immuneACCESS table, which keeps in-frame sequences only. Checked studies attribute under half of the gap to unresolved V genes and leave the rest unexplained. For this sample the table gives around 140,000 clones, of which 89% were detected only once. Around 1.7% of the sample belongs to the ten largest clones. The source was peripheral blood, collected before any cancer treatment. These receptors were collected from a female donor of 60 years or more with stage I lung adenocarcinoma.

This clone was counted a few times. The chain couples TRBV19 to TRBJ1-1; 8 bases are a match to TRBD1. Per the germline V gene, CDR1 is LNHDA and CDR2 is SQIVND (reference sequence). The CDR3 is 14 residues long. With V trimmed by 7 bases and J by 4 bases, 8 bases remained unmatched. In nucleotides, the CDR3 is TGTGCCAGTATGGGACAGGTGCTAGGCACTGAAGCTTTCTTT. Its protein product is CASMGQVLGTEAFF.

The chain combines TRBV27 with TRBJ2-7; possibly TRBD2 for D (6 bases). Trimming cost V 5 bases and J 3 bases, with 11 bases left between them. The CDR3 is 13 residues long. The germline gives CDR1 MNHEY, CDR2 SMNVEV (reference sequence). The CDR3 DNA follows: TGTGCCAGCAGTACGGGAGTGGTCTACGAGCAGTACTTC. Its translation: CASSTGVVYEQYF.

The chain links TRBV6-6 to TRBJ1-6; D is undetermined. V lost 7 bases to trimming and J lost 6 bases, with 13 bases between them. Germline V gives CDR1 MNHNY, CDR2 SVGAGI (reference sequence). The CDR3 contains 14 residues. The CDR3 protein is CASKPAAFNSPLHF. In DNA, the CDR3 is TGTGCCAGCAAGCCTGCCGCATTTAATTCACCCCTCCACTTT.

In its sample, this clone was seen once. V gene TRBV5-1 combines with J gene TRBJ2-3, with D hard to call. V was pared by 4 bases and J by 5 bases, with 5 bases between. This CDR3 has 11 amino acids. CDR1 and CDR2 (germline): SGHRS, YFSETQ. The CDR3 DNA follows: TGCGCCAGCAGCGACCAAGATACGCAGTATTTT. The encoded protein is CASSDQDTQYF.

The chain links TRBV18 to TRBJ2-1; TRBD2 matches 10 bases. The CDR3 is made up of 16 amino acids. Germline CDR1 is KGHSH and CDR2 is LQKENI. V was clipped by 3 bases and J by 2 bases; unmatched bases: 4. The CDR3 loop reads CASSPGTSVTYNEQFF. The CDR3 DNA sequence: TGTGCCAGCTCACCCGGGACTAGCGTCACCTACAATGAGCAGTTCTTC.

J is TRBJ2-1 and V is TRBV6-1; TRBD1 might be the D (5 bases). Trimming stripped 1 base from V and 9 bases from J, with 16 bases between. The CDR3 contains 15 residues. The V gene's germline CDR1 is MNHNS and CDR2 SASEGT. The CDR3 protein is CASSEVRGWYGEQFF. The CDR3 DNA reads as TGTGCCAGCAGTGAAGTTAGGGGTTGGTACGGTGAGCAGTTCTTC.

The chain uses TRBV5-1 and TRBJ2-5; weak D call: TRBD1 (6 bases). V lost 0 bases, J lost 4 bases, and 13 bases lay in between. CDR3 length: 15 amino acids. The germline V gene encodes CDR1 SGHRS and CDR2 YFSETQ. CDR3 in DNA: TGCGCCAGCAGCTTGGCAGGGGTCGGAGGAGAGACCCAGTACTTC. Translated: CASSLAGVGGETQYF. Filled out from reference TRBV5-1 and TRBJ2-5, the complete variable domain reads KAGVTQTPRYLIKTRGQQVTLSCSPISGHRSVSWYQQTPGQGLQFLFEYFSETQRNKGNFPGRFSGRQFSNSRSEMNVSTLELGDSALYLCASSLAGVGGETQYFGPGTRLLVL.

The chain uses TRBV6-4 and TRBJ1-1, with a weak D call TRBD1 (6 bases). Germline CDR1 reads MRHNA; CDR2 reads SNTAGT. Trimming cost V 4 bases and J 11 bases, with 17 bases left between them. CDR3 length: 13 residues. The CDR3 sequence: CASSADSRSRAFF. The CDR3 bases are TGTGCCAGCAGTGCGGACAGCAGATCTCGCGCTTTCTTT.

The V and J genes are TRBV10-3 and TRBJ1-1, with 9 nucleotides matching TRBD1. V lost 5 bases to trimming and J lost 7 bases; unmatched junction nucleotides: 8. Per the germline V gene, CDR1 is ENHRY and CDR2 is SYGVKD. This CDR3 has 14 residues. CDR3: CAISYRDRVDEAFF. Here the CDR3 DNA reads TGTGCCATCAGTTACCGGGACAGGGTGGATGAAGCTTTCTTT.

The chain uses TRBV2 and TRBJ2-7; D unclear. In germline, CDR1 is SNHLY, CDR2 FYNNEI. The V gene lost 1 base and the J gene lost 4 bases, with 14 bases spanning the gap. The length of the CDR3 is 15 residues. DNA for the CDR3: TGTGCCAGCAGTGAAGGGGGTAATAGCCTTTACGAGCAGTACTTC. It codes for CASSEGGNSLYEQYF.

This clone was observed once. The chain couples TRBV18 to TRBJ1-1; D gene unclear. CDR1 and CDR2 from the germline V gene are KGHSH and LQKENI. This CDR3 contains 13 residues. V was clipped by 10 bases and J by 0 bases, with 12 bases between them. DNA for the CDR3: TGTGCCACCCGATCGGACCTGAACACTGAAGCTTTCTTT. Translation: CATRSDLNTEAFF.

This rearrangement joins TRBV7-8 to TRBJ2-5; D not resolved. V lost 5 bases, J lost 3 bases, and 19 bases lay in between. This CDR3 is built from 16 residues. Per the germline V gene, CDR1 is SGHVS and CDR2 is FQNEAQ. The CDR3 is CASSLAGIGLKETQYF. DNA of the CDR3: TGTGCCAGCAGCCTGGCAGGAATCGGGTTAAAAGAGACCCAGTACTTC.

The J gene is TRBJ2-1, the V gene TRBV14, with 13 bases matching TRBD2. The CDR3 is 15 residues long. Germline assignment: CDR1 SGHDN and CDR2 FVKESK. Trimming at V came to 4 bases and at J to 9 bases, leaving 6 bases not matched to a gene. The CDR3 region has the DNA TGTGCCAGCAGCCTCGGACTAGCGGGAGTGAGTGAGCAGTTCTTC. This sequence encodes CASSLGLAGVSEQFF. The full variable domain, its missing parts supplied by reference TRBV14 and TRBJ2-1, is EAGVTQFPSHSVIEKGQTVTLRCDPISGHDNLYWYRRVMGKEIKFLLHFVKESKQDESGMPNNRFLAERTGGTYSTLKVQPAELEDSGVYFCASSLGLAGVSEQFFGPGTRLTVL.

This chain connects TRBV11-2 to TRBJ1-2; 9 nucleotides match TRBD1. Germline CDR1 reads SGHAT; CDR2 reads FQNNGV. The CDR3 spans 15 residues. Trimming cost V 5 bases and J 5 bases; bases outside gene matches: 9. The CDR3 region is CASSPSIGTGYGYTF. CDR3 sequence (DNA): TGTGCCAGCAGCCCAAGTATCGGGACAGGGTATGGCTACACCTTC.

The V and J genes are TRBV19 and TRBJ1-1, with D tentatively TRBD1 (6 bases). Trimming took 2 bases from V and 2 from J, leaving 18 bases between them. Germline assignment: CDR1 LNHDA and CDR2 SQIVND (reference sequence). There are 17 residues in the CDR3. CDR3: CASSISPPVGANTEAFF. The CDR3 nucleotides read TGTGCCAGTAGTATATCCCCCCCAGTGGGGGCAAACACTGAAGCTTTCTTT.

The V and J genes are TRBV27 and TRBJ1-2, with a possible D match to TRBD1 (5 bases). CDR3 length equals 13 residues. Germline loops: CDR1 MNHEY, CDR2 SMNVEV (reference sequence). With 3 bases removed from V and 6 bases from J, the gap between germline ends came to 11 bases. The CDR3 loop is CASSLGTGDGYTF. The CDR3, as DNA: TGTGCCAGCAGTTTGGGGACCGGGGATGGCTACACCTTC.

The chain links TRBV7-2 to TRBJ2-5, with 10 bases aligning to TRBD2. Germline V gene sequence: CDR1 SGHTA, CDR2 FQGNSA. V was pared by 2 bases and J by 1 base, with 4 bases of the junction left unmatched. The CDR3 runs 16 residues. CDR3 sequence reads: CASSLHGLAAQETQYF. The CDR3, as DNA: TGTGCCAGCAGCTTACACGGACTAGCGGCCCAAGAGACCCAGTACTTC.

The CDR3 reads CASSQFIGAGGDTEAFF. The CDR3 DNA follows: TGTGCCAGCTCACAATTTATCGGGGCAGGGGGGGACACTGAAGCTTTCTTT. V gene TRBV18 combines with J gene TRBJ1-1, with 7 bases matching TRBD1. This CDR3 is 17 amino acids long. Trimming took 4 bases from V and 3 from J; bases not matched to a gene: 14. Germline assignment: CDR1 KGHSH and CDR2 LQKENI.

In its sample, this clone was seen once. The chain has TRBV7-3 and TRBJ2-1; tentatively, D is TRBD1 (6 bases). This CDR3 has 14 residues. Germline values: CDR1 SGHTA, CDR2 FQGTGA. Trimming cost V 5 bases and J 4 bases, with 12 bases left between them. CDR3 coding DNA: TGTGCCAGCAGCCTCATGGACAGTTACAATGAGCAGTTCTTC. Translated, it gives CASSLMDSYNEQFF.

The rearrangement uses TRBV6-1 and TRBJ1-2; D gene uncertain. Germline CDR1 is MNHNS and CDR2 is SASEGT. Trimming removed 6 bases at V and 2 bases at J, with 13 bases between. This CDR3 contains 14 residues. The CDR3 protein is CASRETSGNYGYTF. CDR3 bases: TGTGCCAGCAGGGAAACATCGGGAAACTATGGCTACACCTTC.

The chain recombines TRBV6-1 with TRBJ2-7; D is unclear. The CDR3 sequence is 10 residues long. Trimming stripped 2 bases from V and 4 bases from J, with 0 bases between. Per germline, CDR1 MNHNS and CDR2 SASEGT. Here the CDR3 DNA reads TGTGCCAGCAGTGAATACGAGCAGTACTTC. It codes for CASSEYEQYF.

CDR3 sequence: CASSTSWTSYNEQFF. The DNA for the CDR3 is TGTGCCAGCAGTACTTCCTGGACTTCATACAATGAGCAGTTCTTC. The chain joins TRBV27 to TRBJ2-1; D is perhaps TRBD2 (5 bases). This CDR3 contains 15 residues. From germline, CDR1 is MNHEY and CDR2 SMNVEV (reference sequence). V lost 5 bases and J 4 bases, leaving 15 bases between the germline ends.

The rearrangement uses TRBV6-5 and TRBJ1-2; no clear D. The V end lost 6 bases, the J end lost 7 bases, and 18 bases lay between the germline ends. CDR3 size: 14 residues. CDR1 MNHEY and CDR2 SVGAGI come from the germline V gene. CDR3: CASSPGVSFFGYTF. CDR3 DNA: TGTGCCAGCAGCCCCGGAGTCAGTTTTTTTGGCTACACCTTC.

The rearrangement joins TRBV2 to TRBJ2-7, with 8 bases lining up with TRBD2. The J segment lost 7 bases and the V segment lost 5 bases, leaving 10 bases of the junction unmatched. The CDR3 has 14 residues. Germline V gene data show CDR1 as SNHLY and CDR2 as FYNNEI. The CDR3 DNA sequence: TGTGCCAGCAGTCCCGGCGGGTTAGCGGGGGAGCAGTACTTC. Residues: CASSPGGLAGEQYF.

The chain joins TRBV5-1 to TRBJ2-7; D is perhaps TRBD2 (5 bases). CDR3 length: 13 amino acids. Trimming stripped 6 bases from V and 0 bases from J, with 10 bases between. From germline, CDR1 is SGHRS and CDR2 YFSETQ. Written as DNA, the CDR3 is TGCGCCAGCAACTGGGCGGGCTCCTACGAGCAGTACTTC. Its protein is CASNWAGSYEQYF.

The chain couples TRBV6-5 to TRBJ2-7; 10 bases fit TRBD2. Germline assignment: CDR1 MNHEY and CDR2 SVGAGI. The CDR3 has 14 residues. V lost 9 bases to trimming and J lost 4 bases; unmatched junction nucleotides: 9. This CDR3 is CASGKTSGIYEQYF. The CDR3 bases are TGTGCCAGTGGAAAAACTAGCGGGATTTACGAGCAGTACTTC.

This clone was seen a single time. The V gene is TRBV11-3, the J gene TRBJ2-2; 9 positions match TRBD2. Germline CDR1 reads SGHNT; CDR2 reads YENEEA. The CDR3 contains 15 residues. Unmatched junction bases numbered 5, after V lost 5 bases and J lost 4 bases. This CDR3 reads CASSVSGSGTGELFF. The CDR3, as DNA: TGTGCCAGCAGCGTTAGCGGGAGCGGCACCGGGGAGCTGTTTTTT.